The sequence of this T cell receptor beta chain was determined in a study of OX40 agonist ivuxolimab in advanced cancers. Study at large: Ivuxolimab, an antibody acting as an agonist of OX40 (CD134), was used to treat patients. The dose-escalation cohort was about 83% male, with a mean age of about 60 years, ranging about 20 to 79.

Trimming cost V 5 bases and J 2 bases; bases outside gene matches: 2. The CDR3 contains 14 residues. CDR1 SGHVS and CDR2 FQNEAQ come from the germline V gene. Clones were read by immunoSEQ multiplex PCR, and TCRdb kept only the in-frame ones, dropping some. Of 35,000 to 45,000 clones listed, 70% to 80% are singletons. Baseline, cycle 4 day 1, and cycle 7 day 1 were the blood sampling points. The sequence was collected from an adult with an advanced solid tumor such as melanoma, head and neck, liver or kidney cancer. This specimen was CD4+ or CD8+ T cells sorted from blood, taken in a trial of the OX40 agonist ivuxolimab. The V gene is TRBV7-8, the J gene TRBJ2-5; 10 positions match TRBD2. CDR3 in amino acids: CASSLLAGQETQYF. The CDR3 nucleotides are TGTGCCAGCAGCCTACTAGCGGGGCAAGAGACCCAGTACTTC.